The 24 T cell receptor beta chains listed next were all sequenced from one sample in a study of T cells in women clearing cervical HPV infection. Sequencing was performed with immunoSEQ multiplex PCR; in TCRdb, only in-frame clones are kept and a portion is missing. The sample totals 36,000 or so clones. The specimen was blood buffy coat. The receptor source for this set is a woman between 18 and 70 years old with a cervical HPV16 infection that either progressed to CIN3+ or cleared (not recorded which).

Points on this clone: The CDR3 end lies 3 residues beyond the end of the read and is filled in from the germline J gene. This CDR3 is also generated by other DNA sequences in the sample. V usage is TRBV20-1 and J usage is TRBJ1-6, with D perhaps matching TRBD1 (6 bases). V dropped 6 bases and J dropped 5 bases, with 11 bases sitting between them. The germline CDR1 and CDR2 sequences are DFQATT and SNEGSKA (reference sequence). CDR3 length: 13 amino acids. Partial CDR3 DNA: TGCAGTGCGACAGGTGCCAATAATTCACCC. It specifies CSATGANNSP. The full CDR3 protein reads CSATGANNSPLHF.

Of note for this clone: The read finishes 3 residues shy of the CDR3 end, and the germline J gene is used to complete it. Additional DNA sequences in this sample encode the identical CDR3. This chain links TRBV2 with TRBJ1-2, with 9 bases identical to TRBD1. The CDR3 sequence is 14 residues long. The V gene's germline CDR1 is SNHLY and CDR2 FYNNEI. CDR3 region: CASSERTGAGGYTF. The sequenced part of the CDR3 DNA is TGTGCCAGCAGTGAGCGGACAGGGGCCGGTGGT.

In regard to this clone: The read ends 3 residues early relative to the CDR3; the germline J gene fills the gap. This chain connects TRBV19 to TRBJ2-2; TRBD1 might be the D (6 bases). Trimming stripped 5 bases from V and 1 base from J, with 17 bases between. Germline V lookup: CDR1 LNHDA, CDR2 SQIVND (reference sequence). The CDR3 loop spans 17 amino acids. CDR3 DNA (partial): TGTGCCAGTAGTTCCTCTCCCGGGACAAAGAACACCGGGGAG. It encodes CASSSSPGTKNTGE. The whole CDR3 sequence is CASSSSPGTKNTGELFF.

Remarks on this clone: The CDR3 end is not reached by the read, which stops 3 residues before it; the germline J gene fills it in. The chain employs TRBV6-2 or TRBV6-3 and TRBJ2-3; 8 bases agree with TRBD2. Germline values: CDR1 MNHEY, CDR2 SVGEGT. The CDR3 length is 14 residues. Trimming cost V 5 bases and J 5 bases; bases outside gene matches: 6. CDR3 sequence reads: CASSIAGWGDTQYF. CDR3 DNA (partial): TGTGCCAGCAGTATAGCGGGGTGGGGAGATACG.

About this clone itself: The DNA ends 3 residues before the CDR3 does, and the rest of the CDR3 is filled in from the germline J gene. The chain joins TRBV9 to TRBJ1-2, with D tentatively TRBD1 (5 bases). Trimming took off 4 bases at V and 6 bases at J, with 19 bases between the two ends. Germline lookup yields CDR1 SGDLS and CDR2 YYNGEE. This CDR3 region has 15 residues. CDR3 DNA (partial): TGTGCCAGCAGCAGCCAGGGCCGGGGGGATAATGGC. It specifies CASSSQGRGDNG. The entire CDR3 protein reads CASSSQGRGDNGYTF.

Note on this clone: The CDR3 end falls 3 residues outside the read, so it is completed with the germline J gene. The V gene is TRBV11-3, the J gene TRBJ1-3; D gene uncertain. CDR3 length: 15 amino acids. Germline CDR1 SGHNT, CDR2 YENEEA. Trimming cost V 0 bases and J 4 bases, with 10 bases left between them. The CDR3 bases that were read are TGTGCCAGCAGCTTAGATTACAGTATCGGAAACACC. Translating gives CASSLDYSIGNT. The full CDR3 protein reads CASSLDYSIGNTIYF.

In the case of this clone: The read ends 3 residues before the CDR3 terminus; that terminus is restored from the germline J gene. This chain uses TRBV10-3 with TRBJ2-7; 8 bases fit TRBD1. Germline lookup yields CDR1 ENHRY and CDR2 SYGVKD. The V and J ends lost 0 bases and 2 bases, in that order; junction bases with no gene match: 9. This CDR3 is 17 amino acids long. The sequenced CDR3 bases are TGTGCCATCAGTGAGTCGGCTAGTGGGACAGGAGCCTACGAG. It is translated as CAISESASGTGAYE. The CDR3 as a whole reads CAISESASGTGAYEQYF.

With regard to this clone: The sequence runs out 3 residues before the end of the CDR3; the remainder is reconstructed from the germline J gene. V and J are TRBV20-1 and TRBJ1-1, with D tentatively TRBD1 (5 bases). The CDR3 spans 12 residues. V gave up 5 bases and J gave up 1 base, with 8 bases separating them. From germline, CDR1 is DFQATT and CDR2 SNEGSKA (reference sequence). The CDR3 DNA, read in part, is TGCAGTGCTGCGCAGGGGAACACTGAA. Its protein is CSAAQGNTE. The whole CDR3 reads CSAAQGNTEAFF.

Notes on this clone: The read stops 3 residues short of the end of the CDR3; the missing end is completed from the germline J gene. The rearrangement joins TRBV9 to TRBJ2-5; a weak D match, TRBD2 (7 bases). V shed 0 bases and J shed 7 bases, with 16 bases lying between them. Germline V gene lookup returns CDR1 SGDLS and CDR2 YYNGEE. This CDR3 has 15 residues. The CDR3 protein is CASSVDPTGRGTQYF. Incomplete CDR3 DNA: TGTGCCAGCAGCGTAGACCCCACAGGGAGGGGGACC.

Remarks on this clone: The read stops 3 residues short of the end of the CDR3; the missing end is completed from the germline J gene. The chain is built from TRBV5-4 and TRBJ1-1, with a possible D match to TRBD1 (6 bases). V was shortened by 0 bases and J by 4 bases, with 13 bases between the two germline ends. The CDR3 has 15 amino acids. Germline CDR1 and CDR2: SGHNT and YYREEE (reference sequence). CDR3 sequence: CASSLDLGGGTEAFF. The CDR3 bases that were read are TGTGCCAGCAGCTTGGACCTCGGAGGGGGCACTGAA.

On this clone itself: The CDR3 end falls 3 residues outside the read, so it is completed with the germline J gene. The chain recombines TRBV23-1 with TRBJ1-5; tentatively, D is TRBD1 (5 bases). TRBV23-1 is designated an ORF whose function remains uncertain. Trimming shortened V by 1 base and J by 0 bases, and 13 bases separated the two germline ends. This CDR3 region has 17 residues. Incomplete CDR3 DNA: TGCGCCAGCAGTCAATGTACAGGCGGCCATAGCAATCAGCCC. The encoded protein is CASSQCTGGHSNQP. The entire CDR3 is CASSQCTGGHSNQPQHF.

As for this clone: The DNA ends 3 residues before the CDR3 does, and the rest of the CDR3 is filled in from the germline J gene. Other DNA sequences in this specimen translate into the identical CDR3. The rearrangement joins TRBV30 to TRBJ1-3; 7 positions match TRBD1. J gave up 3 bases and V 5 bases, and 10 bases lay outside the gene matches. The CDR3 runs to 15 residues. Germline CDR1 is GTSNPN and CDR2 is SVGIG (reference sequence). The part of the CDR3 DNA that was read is TGTGCCTGGGGGAATAGACAGGGTTATGGAAACACC. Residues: CAWGNRQGYGNT. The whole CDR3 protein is CAWGNRQGYGNTIYF.

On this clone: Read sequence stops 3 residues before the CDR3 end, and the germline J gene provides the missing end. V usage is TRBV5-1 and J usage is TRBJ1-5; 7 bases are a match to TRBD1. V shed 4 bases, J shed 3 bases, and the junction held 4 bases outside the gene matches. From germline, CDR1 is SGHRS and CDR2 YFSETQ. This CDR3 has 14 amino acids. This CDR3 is CASSPTGANQPQHF. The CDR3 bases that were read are TGCGCCAGCAGCCCTACAGGGGCCAATCAGCCC.

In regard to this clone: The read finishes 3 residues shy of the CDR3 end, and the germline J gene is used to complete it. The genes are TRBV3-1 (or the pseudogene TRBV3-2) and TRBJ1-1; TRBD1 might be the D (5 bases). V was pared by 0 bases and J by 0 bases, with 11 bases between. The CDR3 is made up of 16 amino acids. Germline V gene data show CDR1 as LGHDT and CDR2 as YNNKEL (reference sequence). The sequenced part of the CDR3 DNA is TGTGCCAGCAGCCAAGAGTGGGGCGCCATGAACACTGAA. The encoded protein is CASSQEWGAMNTE. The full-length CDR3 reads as CASSQEWGAMNTEAFF.

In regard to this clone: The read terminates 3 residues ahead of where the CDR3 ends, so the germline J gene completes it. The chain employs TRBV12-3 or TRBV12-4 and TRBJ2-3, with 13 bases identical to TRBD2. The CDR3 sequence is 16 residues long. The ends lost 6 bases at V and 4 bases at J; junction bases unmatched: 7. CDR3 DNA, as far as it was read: TGTGCCAGCAGCGGCGGACTAGCGGGGGTGCCAGATACG. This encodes CASSGGLAGVPDT. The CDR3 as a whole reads CASSGGLAGVPDTQYF.

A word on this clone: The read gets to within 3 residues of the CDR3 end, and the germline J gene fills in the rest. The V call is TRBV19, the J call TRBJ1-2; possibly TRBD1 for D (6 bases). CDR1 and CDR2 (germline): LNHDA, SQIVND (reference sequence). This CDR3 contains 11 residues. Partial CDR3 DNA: TGTGCCAGTGGGGGACAAGGGAGC. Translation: CASGGQGS. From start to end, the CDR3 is CASGGQGSYTF.

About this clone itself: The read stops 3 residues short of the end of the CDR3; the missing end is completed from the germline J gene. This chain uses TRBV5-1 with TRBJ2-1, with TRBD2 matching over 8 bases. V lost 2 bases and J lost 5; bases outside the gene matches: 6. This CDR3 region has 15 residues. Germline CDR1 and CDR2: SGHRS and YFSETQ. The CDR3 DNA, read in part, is TGCGCCAGCAGCTTTCTAGCGGGTTCAGACAATGAG. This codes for CASSFLAGSDNE. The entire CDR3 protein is CASSFLAGSDNEQFF.

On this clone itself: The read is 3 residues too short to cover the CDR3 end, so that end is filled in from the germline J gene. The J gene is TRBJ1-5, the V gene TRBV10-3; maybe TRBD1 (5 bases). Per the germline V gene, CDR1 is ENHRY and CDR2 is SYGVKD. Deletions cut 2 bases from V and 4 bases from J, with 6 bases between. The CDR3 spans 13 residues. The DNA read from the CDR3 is TGTGCCATCAGTGAGCAGGGTAATCAGCCC. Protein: CAISEQGNQP. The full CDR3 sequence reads CAISEQGNQPQHF.

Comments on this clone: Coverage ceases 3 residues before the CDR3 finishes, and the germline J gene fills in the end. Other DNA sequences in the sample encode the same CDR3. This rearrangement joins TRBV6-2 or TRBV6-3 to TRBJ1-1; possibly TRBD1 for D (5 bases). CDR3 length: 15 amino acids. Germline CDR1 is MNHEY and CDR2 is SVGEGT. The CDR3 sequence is CASSYKGLKTYEAFF. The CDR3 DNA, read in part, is TGTGCCAGCAGTTACAAGGGACTGAAAACCTACGAG.

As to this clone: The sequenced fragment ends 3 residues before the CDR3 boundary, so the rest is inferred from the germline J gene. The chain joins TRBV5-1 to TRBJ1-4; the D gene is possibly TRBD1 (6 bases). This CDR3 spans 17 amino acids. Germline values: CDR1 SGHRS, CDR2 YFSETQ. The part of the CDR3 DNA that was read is TGCGCCAGCAGCTTGGATCTCCCAGGGGACTATAATTCACCA. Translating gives CASSLDLPGDYNSP. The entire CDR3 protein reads CASSLDLPGDYNSPLFF.

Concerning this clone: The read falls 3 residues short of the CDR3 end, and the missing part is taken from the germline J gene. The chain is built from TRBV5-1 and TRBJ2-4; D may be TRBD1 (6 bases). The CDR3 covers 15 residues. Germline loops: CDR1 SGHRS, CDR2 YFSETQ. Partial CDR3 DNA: TGCGCCAGCAGAAAAATCCGGGACACGCAAGAGACT. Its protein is CASRKIRDTQET. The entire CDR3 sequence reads CASRKIRDTQETQYF.

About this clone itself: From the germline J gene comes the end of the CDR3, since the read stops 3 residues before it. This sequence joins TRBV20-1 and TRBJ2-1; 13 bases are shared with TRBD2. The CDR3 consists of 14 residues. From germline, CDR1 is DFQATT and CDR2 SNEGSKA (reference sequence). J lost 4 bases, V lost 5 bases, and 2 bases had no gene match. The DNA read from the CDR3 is TGCAGTGCTGAGACTAGCGGGGGGTACAATGAG. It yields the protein CSAETSGGYNE. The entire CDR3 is CSAETSGGYNEQFF.

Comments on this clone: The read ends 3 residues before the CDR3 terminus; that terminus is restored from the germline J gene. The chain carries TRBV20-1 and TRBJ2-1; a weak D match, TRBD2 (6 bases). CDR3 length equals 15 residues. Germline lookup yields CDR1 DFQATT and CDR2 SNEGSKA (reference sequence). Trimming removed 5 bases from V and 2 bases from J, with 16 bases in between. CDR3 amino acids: CSAGGIKGTYNEQFF. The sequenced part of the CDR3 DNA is TGCAGTGCTGGGGGGATCAAGGGGACCTACAATGAG.

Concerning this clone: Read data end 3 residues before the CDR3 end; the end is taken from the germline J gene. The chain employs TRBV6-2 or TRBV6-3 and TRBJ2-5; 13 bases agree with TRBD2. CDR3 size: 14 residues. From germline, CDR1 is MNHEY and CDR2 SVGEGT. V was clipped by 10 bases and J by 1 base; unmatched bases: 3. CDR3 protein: CATGTSGTQETQYF. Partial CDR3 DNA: TGTGCCACCGGGACTAGCGGGACCCAAGAGACC.